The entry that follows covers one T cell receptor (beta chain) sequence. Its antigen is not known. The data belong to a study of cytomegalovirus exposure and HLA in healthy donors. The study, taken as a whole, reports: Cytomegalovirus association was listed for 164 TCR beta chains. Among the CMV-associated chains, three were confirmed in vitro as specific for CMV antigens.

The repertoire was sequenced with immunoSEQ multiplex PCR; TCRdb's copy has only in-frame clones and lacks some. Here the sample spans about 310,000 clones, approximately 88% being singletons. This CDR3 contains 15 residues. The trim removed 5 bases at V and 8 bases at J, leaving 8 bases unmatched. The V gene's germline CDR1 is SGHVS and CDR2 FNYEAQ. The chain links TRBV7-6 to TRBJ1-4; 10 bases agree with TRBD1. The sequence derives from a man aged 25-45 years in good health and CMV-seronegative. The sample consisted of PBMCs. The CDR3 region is CASSPRTGGDEKLFF. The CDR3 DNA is TGTGCCAGCAGCCCGCGGACAGGGGGGGACGAAAAACTGTTTTTT.